A single sample gave rise to the 14 T cell receptor beta chains below, sequenced in a study of regulatory T cells in long-lasting Graves disease. Noted time point: persistent/refractory GD, antithyroid drugs over 5 years with positive TRAb. Preparation of the TCR library used RNA extracted from PBMCs. To make TCR beta libraries, researchers used iRepertoire HTBI primers and Arm-PCR of CDR3 regions. In TCRdb, the multiplex PCR reads were re-called with MiXCR into one record per CDR3 protein. This table holds 500,000 to 800,000 distinct CDR3 sequences, 25% to 30% found once. Source: peripheral blood mononuclear cells (PBMCs), taken when the disease was refractory, from a patient treated with antithyroid drugs. These receptors originate from a female donor with Graves disease.

Ten or more counts support this clonotype. The rearrangement joins TRBV7-9 to TRBJ1-2; D uncertain. Trimming took 1 base from V and 4 from J, leaving 7 bases between them. From germline, CDR1 is SEHNR and CDR2 FQNEAQ (reference sequence). This CDR3 has 13 amino acids. For the CDR3, the DNA is TGTGCCAGCAGCTTAGACGGGTTCTATGGCTACACCTTC. This encodes CASSLDGFYGYTF. Variable domain in full (rest from reference TRBV7-9 and TRBJ1-2): DTGVSQNPRHKITKRGQNVTFRCDPISEHNRLYWYRQTLGQGPEFLTYFQNEAQLEKSRLLSDRFSAERPKGSFSTLEIQRTEQGDSAMYLCASSLDGFYGYTFGSGTRLTVV.

This clonotype was detected only a few times. V gene TRBV18 combines with J gene TRBJ1-5, with unresolved D. Germline assignment: CDR1 KGHSH and CDR2 LQKENI. Deletions cut 0 bases from V and 9 bases from J, with 9 bases between. CDR3 length: 13 amino acids. Here the CDR3 reads CASSPPGGRPQHF. Here the CDR3 DNA reads TGTGCCAGCTCACCACCTGGAGGGCGGCCCCAGCATTTT.

Comment on this clonotype: This may come from a read error, since a much larger clone is one base off. The V call is TRBV2, the J call TRBJ1-5; the D gene is possibly TRBD1 (5 bases). The CDR3 contains 13 residues. Germline values: CDR1 SNHLY, CDR2 FYNNEI. Trimming removed 6 bases from V and 6 bases from J, with 12 bases in between. Here the CDR3 reads CASRGGGSQPQHF. For the CDR3, the DNA is TGTGCCAGCAGGGGGGGTGGGAGTCAGCCCCAGCATTTT.

V usage is TRBV5-1 and J usage is TRBJ1-1; no firm D call. Trimming stripped 4 bases from V and 0 bases from J, with 13 bases between. Germline CDR1 SGHRS, CDR2 YFSETQ. CDR3 size: 15 residues. The CDR3 loop is CASSPTRLLNTEAFF. CDR3 sequence (DNA): TGCGCCAGCAGCCCCACAAGACTATTGAACACTGAAGCTTTCTTT.

A few counts support this clonotype. V usage is TRBV19 and J usage is TRBJ1-5; D is uncertain. Trimming removed 4 bases at V and 1 base at J, with 14 bases between. Germline V gives CDR1 LNHDA, CDR2 SQIVND (reference sequence). The CDR3 extends over 16 amino acids. The CDR3 region is CASSTNSRLSNQPQHF. The CDR3 DNA is TGTGCCAGTAGTACCAATAGCCGTCTAAGCAATCAGCCCCAGCATTTT.

Ten or more counts support this clonotype. The V call is TRBV12-3 or TRBV12-4, the J call TRBJ1-5; D unresolved. The CDR3 has 15 amino acids. V shed 6 bases and J shed 0 bases, with 12 bases lying between them. The DNA of the CDR3 is TGTGCCAGCAGCCTCGGAGGGTTTAGCAATCAGCCCCAGCATTTT. This encodes CASSLGGFSNQPQHF.

This chain uses TRBV3-1 with TRBJ2-1; 8 bases map to TRBD2. Germline lookup yields CDR1 LGHDT and CDR2 YNNKEL (reference sequence). Unmatched junction bases numbered 11, after V lost 7 bases and J lost 12 bases. CDR3 size: 13 residues. CDR3 amino acids: CASTKGGGTGQFF. CDR3 DNA: TGTGCCAGCACTAAAGGCGGGGGGACGGGGCAGTTCTTC.

The V gene is TRBV2, the J gene TRBJ1-4; the match to TRBD1 covers 8 bases. The CDR3 is 14 amino acids. CDR1 is SNHLY and CDR2 is FYNNEI in the germline V gene. The trim removed 6 bases at V and 6 bases at J, leaving 6 bases unmatched. In nucleotides, the CDR3 is TGTGCCAGCAGGAAAGCACAGGGGGATGAAAAACTGTTTTTT. The encoded protein is CASRKAQGDEKLFF.

The rearrangement joins TRBV6-2 or TRBV6-3 to TRBJ1-1, with a tentative D call TRBD1 (6 bases). The CDR3 runs 14 residues. V was trimmed by 2 bases and J by 4 bases, leaving 11 bases between them. Germline V gene sequence: CDR1 MNHEY, CDR2 SVGEGT. The CDR3 loop is CASSYLQGLTEAFF. Here the CDR3 DNA reads TGTGCCAGCAGTTACCTGCAGGGGCTCACTGAAGCTTTCTTT.

The chain joins TRBV5-6 to TRBJ1-1; D unclear. This CDR3 has 15 amino acids. Germline-derived CDR1 and CDR2 are SGHDT and YYEEEE. V was trimmed by 0 bases and J by 0 bases, leaving 9 bases between them. The CDR3 protein is CASSLGWVMNTEAFF. The CDR3 DNA sequence: TGTGCCAGCAGCTTGGGGTGGGTGATGAACACTGAAGCTTTCTTT.

The V and J genes are TRBV5-1 and TRBJ2-7; D is unclear. Germline-derived CDR1 and CDR2 are SGHRS and YFSETQ. Trimming removed 4 bases from V and 6 bases from J, with 14 bases in between. The CDR3 consists of 13 residues. The CDR3 sequence is CASSDGARSEQYF. CDR3 in DNA: TGCGCCAGCAGCGACGGTGCGAGGTCCGAGCAGTACTTC.

The chain joins TRBV7-9 to TRBJ2-7, with 10 positions matching TRBD1. The CDR3 has 14 residues. Germline V gene sequence: CDR1 SEHNR, CDR2 FQNEAQ (reference sequence). The V segment lost 5 bases and the J segment 4 bases; nucleotides outside the gene matches: 5. The CDR3 protein is CASSPQGQGYEQYF. CDR3 DNA sequence: TGTGCCAGCAGCCCGCAGGGACAGGGGTACGAGCAGTACTTC.

This clonotype has a handful of counts. This chain connects TRBV6-1 to TRBJ2-5; 9 nucleotides line up with TRBD2. The CDR3 sequence is 18 residues long. V shed 3 bases, J shed 2 bases, and the junction held 13 bases outside the gene matches. Germline assignment: CDR1 MNHNS and CDR2 SASEGT. CDR3 sequence (DNA): TGTGCCAGCAGTGACCGAGCGGGGGGCTGGGGTCGTCAAGAGACCCAGTACTTC. Translated, it gives CASSDRAGGWGRQETQYF.

The chain employs TRBV18 and TRBJ2-5; D unresolved. This CDR3 has 13 amino acids. Germline V lookup: CDR1 KGHSH, CDR2 LQKENI. Trimming pared 7 bases from V and 5 bases from J, leaving 14 bases between. In nucleotides, the CDR3 is TGTGCCAGCTGCGATAAGTTAGGGGAGACCCAGTACTTC. Encoded protein: CASCDKLGETQYF.